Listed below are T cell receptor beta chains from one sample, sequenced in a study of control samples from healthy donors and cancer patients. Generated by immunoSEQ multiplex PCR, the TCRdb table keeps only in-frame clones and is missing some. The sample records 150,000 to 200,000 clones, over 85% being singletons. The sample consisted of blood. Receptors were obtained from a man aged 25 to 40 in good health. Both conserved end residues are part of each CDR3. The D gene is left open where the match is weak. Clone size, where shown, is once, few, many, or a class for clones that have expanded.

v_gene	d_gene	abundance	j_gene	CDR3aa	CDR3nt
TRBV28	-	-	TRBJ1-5	CASSFRGSQPQHF	TGTGCCAGCAGTTTCAGGGGATCTCAGCCCCAGCATTTT
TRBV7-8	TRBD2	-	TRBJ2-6	CASSFTGGSSGANVLTF	TGTGCCAGCAGCTTTACGGGCGGGAGCTCTGGGGCCAACGTCCTGACTTTC
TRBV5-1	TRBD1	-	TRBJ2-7	CASSLGDSSYEQYF	TGCGCCAGCAGCTTAGGGGACAGCTCCTACGAGCAGTACTTC
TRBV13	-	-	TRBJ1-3	CASRIRDSGNTIYF	TGTGCCAGCAGAATCAGAGACTCTGGAAACACCATATATTTT
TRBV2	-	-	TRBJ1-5	CASRVQGPGSNQPQHF	TGTGCCAGCAGGGTCCAGGGCCCAGGGAGCAATCAGCCCCAGCATTTT
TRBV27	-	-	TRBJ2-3	CASSLLGKGTDTQYF	TGTGCCAGCAGTTTATTGGGGAAGGGGACAGATACGCAGTATTTT
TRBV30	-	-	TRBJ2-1	CAWSGPSASLQFF	TGTGCCTGGAGTGGCCCTAGCGCGTCTCTGCAGTTCTTC
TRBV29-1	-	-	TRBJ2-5	CSVDPPSETQYF	TGCAGCGTTGATCCCCCTAGTGAGACCCAGTACTTC
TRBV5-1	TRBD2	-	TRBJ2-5	CASSQLLAGRETQYF	TGCGCCAGCAGCCAACTACTAGCGGGAAGAGAGACCCAGTACTTC
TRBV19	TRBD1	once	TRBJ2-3	CASSPDRIDTQYF	TGTGCCAGTAGCCCGGACAGGATAGATACGCAGTATTTT
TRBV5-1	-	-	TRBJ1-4	CASGLRGSNEKLFF	TGCGCCAGCGGCCTTAGGGGATCTAATGAAAAACTGTTTTTT
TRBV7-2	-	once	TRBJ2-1	CASSYGSRNEQFF	TGTGCCAGCAGCTACGGTTCTCGCAATGAGCAGTTCTTC
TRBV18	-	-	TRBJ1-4	CASSPKQGQYEKLFF	TGTGCCAGCTCACCAAAGCAGGGCCAGTATGAAAAACTGTTTTTT
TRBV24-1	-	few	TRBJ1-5	CATSRQTEPQHF	TGTGCCACCAGTCGCCAGACAGAGCCCCAGCATTTT
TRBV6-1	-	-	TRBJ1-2	CASSELGTALGGYTF	TGTGCCAGCAGTGAACTGGGCACTGCCCTGGGTGGCTACACCTTC
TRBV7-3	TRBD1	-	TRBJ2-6	CASRGQFTTAGANVLTF	TGTGCCAGCAGGGGACAGTTCACGACTGCTGGGGCCAACGTCCTGACTTTC
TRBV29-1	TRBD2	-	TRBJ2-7	CSVQGLAVSGYEQYF	TGCAGCGTTCAGGGACTAGCGGTCTCAGGGTACGAGCAGTACTTC
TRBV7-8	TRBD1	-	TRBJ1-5	CASSLGDSLNQPQHF	TGTGCCAGCAGTTTAGGGGACAGCCTCAATCAGCCCCAGCATTTT
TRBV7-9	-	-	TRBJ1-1	CASSLKSNTEAFF	TGTGCCAGCAGTCTAAAGTCCAACACTGAAGCTTTCTTT
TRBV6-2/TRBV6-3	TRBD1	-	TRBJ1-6	CASSWTGDAKNSPLHF	TGTGCCAGCAGTTGGACAGGGGACGCCAAGAATTCACCCCTCCACTTT
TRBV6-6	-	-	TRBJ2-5	CASSYSNREETQYF	TGTGCCAGCAGTTACTCCAACAGGGAAGAGACCCAGTACTTC
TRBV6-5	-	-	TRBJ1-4	CASSTAGISEKLFF	TGTGCCAGCAGTACCGCAGGGATTTCTGAAAAACTGTTTTTT
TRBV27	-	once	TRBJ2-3	CASSLGRSTDTQYF	TGTGCCAGCAGTTTGGGGAGAAGTACAGATACGCAGTATTTT
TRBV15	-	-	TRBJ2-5	CATSRDRTVAETQYF	TGTGCCACCAGCAGAGACCGGACAGTTGCAGAGACCCAGTACTTC
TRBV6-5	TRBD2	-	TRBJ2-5	CASSSAFSGGQETQYF	TGTGCCAGCAGTTCGGCCTTCAGCGGGGGTCAAGAGACCCAGTACTTC
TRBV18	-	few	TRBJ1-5	CASSLLPNQPQHF	TGTGCCAGCTCACTATTACCTAATCAGCCCCAGCATTTT
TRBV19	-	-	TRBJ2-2	CASSRIQGAGELFF	TGTGCCAGTAGTAGGATACAGGGAGCCGGGGAGCTGTTTTTT
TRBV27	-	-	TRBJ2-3	CASKQTGASTDTQYF	TGTGCCAGCAAGCAGACGGGAGCTAGCACAGATACGCAGTATTTT
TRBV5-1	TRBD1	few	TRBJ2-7	CASSLAAGTGTNEQYF	TGCGCCAGCAGCCTAGCGGCCGGGACAGGGACGAACGAGCAGTACTTC
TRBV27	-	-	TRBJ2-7	CASGYSGTYEQYF	TGTGCCAGCGGGTATTCCGGGACGTACGAGCAGTACTTC
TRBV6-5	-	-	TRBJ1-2	CASSYGESYGYTF	TGTGCCAGCAGTTATGGGGAAAGCTATGGCTACACCTTC
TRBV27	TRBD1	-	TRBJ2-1	CASSFSGTGEQFF	TGTGCCAGCAGTTTCTCCGGGACAGGAGAGCAGTTCTTC